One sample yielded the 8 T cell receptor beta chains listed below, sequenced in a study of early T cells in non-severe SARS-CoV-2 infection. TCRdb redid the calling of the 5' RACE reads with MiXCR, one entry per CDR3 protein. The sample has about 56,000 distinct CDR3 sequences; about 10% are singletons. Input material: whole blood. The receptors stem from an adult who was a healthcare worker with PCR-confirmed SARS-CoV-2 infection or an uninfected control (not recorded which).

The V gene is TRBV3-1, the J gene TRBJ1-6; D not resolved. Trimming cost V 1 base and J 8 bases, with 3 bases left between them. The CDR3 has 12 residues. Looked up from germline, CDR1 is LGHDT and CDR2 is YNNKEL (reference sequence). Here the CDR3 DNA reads TGTGCCAGCAGCCAAGGAGATTCACCCCTCCACTTT. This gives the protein CASSQGDSPLHF. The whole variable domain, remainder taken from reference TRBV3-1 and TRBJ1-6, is DTAVSQTPKYLVTQMGNDKSIKCEQNLGHDTMYWYKQDSKKFLKIMFSYNNKELIINETVPNRFSPKSPDKAHLNLHINSLELGDSAVYFCASSQGDSPLHFGNGTRLTVT.

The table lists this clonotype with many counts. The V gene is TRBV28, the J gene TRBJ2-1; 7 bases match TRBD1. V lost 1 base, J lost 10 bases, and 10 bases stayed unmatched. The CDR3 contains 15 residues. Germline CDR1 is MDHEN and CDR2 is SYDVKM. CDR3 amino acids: CASSLYRNTGEEQFF. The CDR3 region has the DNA TGTGCCAGCAGTTTATATCGAAATACAGGGGAGGAGCAGTTCTTC.

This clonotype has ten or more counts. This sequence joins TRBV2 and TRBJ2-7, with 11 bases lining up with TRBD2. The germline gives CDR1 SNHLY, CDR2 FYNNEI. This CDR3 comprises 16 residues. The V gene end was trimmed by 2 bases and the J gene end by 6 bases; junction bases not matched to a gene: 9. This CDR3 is CASSELLAGVSLEQYF. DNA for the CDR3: TGTGCCAGCAGTGAATTACTAGCGGGAGTCTCCCTCGAGCAGTACTTC.

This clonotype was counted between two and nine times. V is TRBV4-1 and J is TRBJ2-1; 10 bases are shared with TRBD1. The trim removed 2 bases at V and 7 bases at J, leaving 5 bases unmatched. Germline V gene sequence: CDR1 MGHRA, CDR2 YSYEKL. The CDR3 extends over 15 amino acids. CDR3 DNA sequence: TGCGCCAGCAGCCAACCTAGACAGGGGGCGAATGAGCAGTTCTTC. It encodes CASSQPRQGANEQFF.

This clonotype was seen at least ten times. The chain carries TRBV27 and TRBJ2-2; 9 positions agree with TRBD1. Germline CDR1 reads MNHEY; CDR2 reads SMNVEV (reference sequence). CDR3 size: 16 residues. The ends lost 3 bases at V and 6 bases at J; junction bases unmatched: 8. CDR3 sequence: CASSFPGQGFPGELFF. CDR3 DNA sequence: TGTGCCAGCAGTTTCCCGGGACAGGGTTTTCCCGGGGAGCTGTTTTTT.

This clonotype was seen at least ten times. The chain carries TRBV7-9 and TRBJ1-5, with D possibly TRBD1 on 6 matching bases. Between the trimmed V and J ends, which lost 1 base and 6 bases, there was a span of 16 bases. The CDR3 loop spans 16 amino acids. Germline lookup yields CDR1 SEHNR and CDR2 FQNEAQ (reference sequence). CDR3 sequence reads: CASSLDGGASGQPQHF. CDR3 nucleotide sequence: TGTGCCAGCAGCTTAGATGGGGGCGCATCCGGTCAGCCCCAGCATTTT.

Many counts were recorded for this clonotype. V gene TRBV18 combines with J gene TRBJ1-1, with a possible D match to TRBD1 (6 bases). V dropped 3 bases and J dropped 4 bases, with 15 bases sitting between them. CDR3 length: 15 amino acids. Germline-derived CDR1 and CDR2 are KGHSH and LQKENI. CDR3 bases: TGTGCCAGCTCACCTCTGACAGGCCTTACCACTGAAGCTTTCTTT. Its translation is CASSPLTGLTTEAFF.

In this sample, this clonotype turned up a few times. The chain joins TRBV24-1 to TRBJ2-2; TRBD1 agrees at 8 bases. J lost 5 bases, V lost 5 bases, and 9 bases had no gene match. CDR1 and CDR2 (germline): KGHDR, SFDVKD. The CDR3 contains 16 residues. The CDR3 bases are TGTGCCACCAGTGTCGAGACAGGGGCAGGGACCGGGGAGCTGTTTTTT. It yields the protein CATSVETGAGTGELFF.